This T cell receptor (beta chain) was retrieved from a study of T cells expressing NK-cell markers. Study as a whole: Repertoires of TCR beta were obtained from T cells sorted as CD3+CD56+NKG2C+, CD3+CD56+NKG2C- and CD3+CD56-NKG2C+. Overall study results and limits: Among CD8+ T cells from five or six donors, dominant NKG2C+ clonotypes accounted for about 1.0-7.0%.

Each CDR3 protein gets one entry in TCRdb, which reprocessed the 5' RACE reads and gives no DNA. The sample includes around 380,000 distinct CDR3 sequences. As concerns this clonotype: Its target is not known.

The CDR3 totals 11 residues. Material for sequencing was blood T cells: a sorted CD56 or NKG2C T cell subset, CD4+ or CD8+ T cells, or bulk PBMC T cells (not recorded which). The origin of this receptor is a woman between 50 and 59 years old in good health. This rearrangement joins TRBV12-3 or TRBV12-4 to TRBJ2-3. This CDR3 is CASTRTDTQYF.